The source of this T cell receptor (beta chain) is a study of T cell responses to AZD1222 COVID-19 vaccine. Trimming shortened V by 8 bases and J by 6 bases, and 14 bases separated the two germline ends. The germline V gene encodes CDR1 MDHEN and CDR2 SYDVKM. CDR3 size: 12 residues. Repertoires were generated with immunoSEQ multiplex PCR, while TCRdb's copy carries only in-frame clones and drops some. The data contain about 110,000 clones, around nine tenths of them singletons. This specimen consisted of peripheral blood, obtained 28 days after the second AZD1222 dose. The chain recombines TRBV28 with TRBJ2-7; tentatively, D is TRBD2 (6 bases). The sequence was obtained from an adult who received the AZD1222 COVID-19 vaccine. The CDR3 DNA is TGTGCCAGCCGAAACGGGGGAGGCGAGCAGTACTTC. The encoded protein is CASRNGGGEQYF.